This T cell receptor beta chain was found in a study of T cells in Graves' hyperthyroidism and ophthalmopathy. This clonotype was observed many times. The antigen remains unidentified. General study results and limits: Model predictions of ophthalmopathy came a median around 7.1 months before onset. Using 13 V-J features, a model discriminated ophthalmopathy from stable hyperthyroidism.

Germline CDR1 MNHNS, CDR2 SASEGT. This CDR3 has 15 amino acids. Trimming shortened V by 1 base and J by 0 bases, and 10 bases separated the two germline ends. RNA transcripts yielded amplified TCR beta CDR3 regions. TCR CDR3 underwent first-round RT-PCR with the HTBI primer set. Via MiXCR, TCRdb re-called the multiplex PCR reads, giving one row per CDR3 protein. The sample shows 350,000 to 400,000 distinct CDR3 sequences, approximately 20% of them seen only once. Absence of ophthalmopathy progression within 18 months defined stable Graves' hyperthyroidism. Diagnosis relied on clinical symptoms, serum thyroxine and TRAb, thyroid ultrasound and orbital computed tomography.

The sequence came from a woman between 18 and 29 years old with Graves' hyperthyroidism. The sequenced sample consisted of blood. This chain uses TRBV6-1 with TRBJ2-7; maybe TRBD1 (6 bases). As DNA, the CDR3 is TGTGCCAGCAGTGAAGGAGCGGACAGCTCCTACGAGCAGTACTTC. Its translation is CASSEGADSSYEQYF.